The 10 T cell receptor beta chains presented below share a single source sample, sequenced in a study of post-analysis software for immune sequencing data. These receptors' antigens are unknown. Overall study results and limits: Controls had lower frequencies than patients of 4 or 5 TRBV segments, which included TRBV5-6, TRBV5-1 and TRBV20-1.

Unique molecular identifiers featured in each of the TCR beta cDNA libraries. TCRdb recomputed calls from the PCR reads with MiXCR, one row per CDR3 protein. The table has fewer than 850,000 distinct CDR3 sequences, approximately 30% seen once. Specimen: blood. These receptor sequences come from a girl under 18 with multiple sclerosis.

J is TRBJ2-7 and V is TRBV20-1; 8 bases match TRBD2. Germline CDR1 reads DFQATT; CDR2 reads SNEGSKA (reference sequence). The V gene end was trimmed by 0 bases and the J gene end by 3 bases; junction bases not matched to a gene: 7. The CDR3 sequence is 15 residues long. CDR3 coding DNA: TGCAGTGCTAGAGATTTGGTAGCGGGACACTACGAGCAGTACTTC. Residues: CSARDLVAGHYEQYF.

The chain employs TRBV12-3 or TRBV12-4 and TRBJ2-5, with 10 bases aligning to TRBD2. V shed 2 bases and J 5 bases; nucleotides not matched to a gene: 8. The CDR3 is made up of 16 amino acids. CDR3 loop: CASSLRSGGAAETQYF. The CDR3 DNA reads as TGTGCCAGCAGTTTAAGAAGCGGGGGGGCCGCGGAGACCCAGTACTTC.

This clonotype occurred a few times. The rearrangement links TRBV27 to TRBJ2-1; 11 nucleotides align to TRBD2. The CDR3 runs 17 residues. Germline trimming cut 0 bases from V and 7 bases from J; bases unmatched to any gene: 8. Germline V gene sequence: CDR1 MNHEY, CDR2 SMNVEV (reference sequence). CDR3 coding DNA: TGTGCCAGCAGTTTATCCCTCGGACTAGCGGGCCCTAATGAGCAGTTCTTC. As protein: CASSLSLGLAGPNEQFF.

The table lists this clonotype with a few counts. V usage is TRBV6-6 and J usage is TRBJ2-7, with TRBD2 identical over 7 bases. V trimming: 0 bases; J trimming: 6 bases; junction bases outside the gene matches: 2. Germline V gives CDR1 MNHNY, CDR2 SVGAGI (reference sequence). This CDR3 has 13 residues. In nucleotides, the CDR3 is TGTGCCAGCAGTTACTCTGGGGGGGTCGAGCAGTACTTC. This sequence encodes CASSYSGGVEQYF.

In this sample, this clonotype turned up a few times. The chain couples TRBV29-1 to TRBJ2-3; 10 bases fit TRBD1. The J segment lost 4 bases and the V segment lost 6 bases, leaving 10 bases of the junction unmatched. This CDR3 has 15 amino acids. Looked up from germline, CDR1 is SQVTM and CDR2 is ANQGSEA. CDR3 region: CSVGQLGQGADTQYF. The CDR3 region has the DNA TGCAGCGTGGGCCAACTCGGACAGGGGGCAGATACGCAGTATTTT.

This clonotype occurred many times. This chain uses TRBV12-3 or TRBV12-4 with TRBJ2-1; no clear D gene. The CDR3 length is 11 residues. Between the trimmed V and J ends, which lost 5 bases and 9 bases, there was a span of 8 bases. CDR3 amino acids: CASSPRAEQFF. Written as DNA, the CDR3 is TGTGCCAGCAGTCCTAGGGCTGAGCAGTTCTTC.

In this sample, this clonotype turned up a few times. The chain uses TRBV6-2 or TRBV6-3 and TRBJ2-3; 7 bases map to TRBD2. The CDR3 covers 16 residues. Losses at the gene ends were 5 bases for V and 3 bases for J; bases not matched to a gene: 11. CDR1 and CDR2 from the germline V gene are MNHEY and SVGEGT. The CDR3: CASSAMRGSRTDTQYF. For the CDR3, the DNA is TGTGCCAGCAGTGCCATGCGCGGGAGTCGGACAGATACGCAGTATTTT.

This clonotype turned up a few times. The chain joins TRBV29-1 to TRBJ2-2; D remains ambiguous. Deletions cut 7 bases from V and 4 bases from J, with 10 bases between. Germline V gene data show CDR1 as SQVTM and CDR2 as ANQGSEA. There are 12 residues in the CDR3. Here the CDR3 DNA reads TGCAGCGCTTCGACTTTCACCGGGGAGCTGTTTTTT. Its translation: CSASTFTGELFF.

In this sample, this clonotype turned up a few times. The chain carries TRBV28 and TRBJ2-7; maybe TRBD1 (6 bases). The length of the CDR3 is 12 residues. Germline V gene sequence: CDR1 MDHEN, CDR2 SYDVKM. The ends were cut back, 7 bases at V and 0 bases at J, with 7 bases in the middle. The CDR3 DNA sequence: TGTGCCAGCATGGGGGCCTCCTACGAGCAGTACTTC. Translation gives CASMGASYEQYF.

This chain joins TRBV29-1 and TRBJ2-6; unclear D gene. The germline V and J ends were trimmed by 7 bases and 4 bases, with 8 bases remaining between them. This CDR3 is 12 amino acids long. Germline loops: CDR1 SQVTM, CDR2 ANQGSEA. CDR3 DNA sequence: TGCAGCGCCCAGAACGGGGCCAACGTCCTGACTTTC. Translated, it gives CSAQNGANVLTF.